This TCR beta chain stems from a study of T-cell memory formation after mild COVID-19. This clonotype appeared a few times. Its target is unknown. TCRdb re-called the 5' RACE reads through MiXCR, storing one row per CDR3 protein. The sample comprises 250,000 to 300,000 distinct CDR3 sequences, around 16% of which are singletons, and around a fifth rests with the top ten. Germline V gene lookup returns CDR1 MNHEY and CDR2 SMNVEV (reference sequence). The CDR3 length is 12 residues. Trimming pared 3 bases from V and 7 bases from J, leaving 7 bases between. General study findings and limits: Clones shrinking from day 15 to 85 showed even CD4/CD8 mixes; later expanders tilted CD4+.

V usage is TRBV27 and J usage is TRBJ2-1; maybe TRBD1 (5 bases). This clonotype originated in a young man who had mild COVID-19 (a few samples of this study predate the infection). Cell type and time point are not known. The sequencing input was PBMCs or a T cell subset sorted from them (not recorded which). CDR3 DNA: TGTGCCAGCAGTTTCCCAGGGAATGAGCAGTTCTTC. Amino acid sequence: CASSFPGNEQFF.